Below are 19 T cell receptor beta chains sequenced from a single sample in a study of beta chain features in type 1 diabetes. The whole isolated RNA underwent reverse transcription, so sequencing captured expressed TCRB transcripts. Profiling relied on immunoSEQ multiplex PCR, and the TCRdb table lists in-frame clones only, not all of them. The sample records about 210,000 clones, approximately 11% being singletons. Sequenced: central memory CD4+ T cells from blood. The receptor set was obtained from a man in his late teens or twenties in good health.

In this sample, this clone turned up a few times. The chain's CDR3 is CASSLSTNVLTF. The CDR3 region has the DNA TGTGCCAGCAGCTTATCCACCAACGTCCTGACTTTC. The rearrangement uses TRBV7-9 and TRBJ2-6; D unclear. The V and J ends lost 2 bases and 8 bases respectively, with 4 bases between them. Germline CDR1 and CDR2: SEHNR and FQNEAQ (reference sequence). CDR3 length equals 12 residues.

This clone was counted a few times. The V call is TRBV27, the J call TRBJ2-1; a possible D gene is TRBD2 (6 bases). Germline-derived CDR1 and CDR2 are MNHEY and SMNVEV (reference sequence). The V end was cut by 1 base, the J end by 0 bases, with 25 bases between. The CDR3 is made up of 21 amino acids. The CDR3 DNA is TGTGCCAGCAGTTTATTCGGGTCGCGGGAATATATTGGGAGCTCCTACAATGAGCAGTTCTTC. It yields the protein CASSLFGSREYIGSSYNEQFF.

This clone was detected a few times. The chain uses TRBV4-1 and TRBJ2-3; 9 nucleotides align to TRBD1. CDR1 and CDR2 (germline): MGHRA, YSYEKL. The CDR3 loop spans 15 amino acids. J gave up 2 bases and V 7 bases, and 7 bases lay outside the gene matches. CDR3 sequence reads: CASTPGQGTTDTQYF. CDR3 in DNA: TGCGCCAGCACCCCGGGACAGGGAACCACAGATACGCAGTATTTT.

This clone was recorded at least ten times. The rearrangement joins TRBV29-1 to TRBJ1-4; 9 nucleotides line up with TRBD1. CDR1 is SQVTM, CDR2 ANQGSEA, per germline. V shed 6 bases and J 7 bases; nucleotides not matched to a gene: 12. The CDR3 is made up of 15 amino acids. In DNA form, the CDR3 reads TGCAGCGTCGAGAAGAGACAGGGGGTTGGTGAAAAACTGTTTTTT. Translation gives CSVEKRQGVGEKLFF.

This clone was seen more than once but under ten times. The chain combines TRBV28 with TRBJ2-3; 9 bases line up with TRBD2. CDR1 MDHEN and CDR2 SYDVKM come from the germline V gene. The V and J ends lost 1 base and 5 bases, in that order; junction bases with no gene match: 7. This CDR3 is 16 amino acids long. The CDR3 coding sequence is TGTGCCAGCAGTTTATATCGCGGGAGGGTTATAGATACGCAGTATTTT. This sequence encodes CASSLYRGRVIDTQYF.

This clone was counted only a few times. The chain combines TRBV6-1 with TRBJ2-7; D gene ambiguous. CDR3 length: 14 residues. Trimming took off 7 bases at V and 2 bases at J, with 15 bases between the two ends. Germline CDR1 reads MNHNS; CDR2 reads SASEGT. CDR3 sequence (DNA): TGTGCCAGCACCCGCGGCAGTTTTGCCTACGAGCAGTACTTC. This sequence encodes CASTRGSFAYEQYF.

This clone was observed many times. This chain connects TRBV12-5 to TRBJ2-1, with D possibly TRBD2 on 6 matching bases. Per the germline V gene, CDR1 is LGHNT and CDR2 is FRNRAP. The length of the CDR3 is 16 residues. V lost 3 bases and J 5 bases, leaving 17 bases between the germline ends. CDR3 loop: CASGLRAGGRNNEQFF. For the CDR3, the DNA is TGTGCTAGTGGTTTAAGGGCAGGAGGGAGGAACAATGAGCAGTTCTTC.

This chain joins TRBV27 and TRBJ2-2; tentatively, D is TRBD1 (5 bases). CDR1 is MNHEY, CDR2 SMNVEV, per germline (reference sequence). V shed 2 bases and J shed 6 bases, with 10 bases lying between them. This CDR3 region has 14 residues. As DNA, the CDR3 is TGTGCCAGCAGTTTAAAGGGGATATCCGGGGAGCTGTTTTTT. Translation: CASSLKGISGELFF.

There are a few counts of this clone. V usage is TRBV5-6 and J usage is TRBJ2-3; D is undetermined. V was trimmed by 2 bases and J by 0 bases, leaving 4 bases between them. CDR1 and CDR2 from the germline V gene are SGHDT and YYEEEE. CDR3 size: 13 residues. CDR3 sequence (DNA): TGTGCCAGCAGCTTTCAGAGCACAGATACGCAGTATTTT. Amino acid sequence: CASSFQSTDTQYF. Using reference TRBV5-6 and TRBJ2-3 for the parts outside the CDR3, the full variable domain is DAGVTQSPTHLIKTRGQQVTLRCSPKSGHDTVSWYQQALGQGPQFIFQYYEEEERQRGNFPDRFSGHQFPNYSSELNVNALLLGDSALYLCASSFQSTDTQYFGPGTRLTVL.

This chain links TRBV27 with TRBJ2-1; the D gene is possibly TRBD1 (6 bases). Per germline, CDR1 MNHEY and CDR2 SMNVEV (reference sequence). The CDR3 covers 14 residues. Trimming removed 6 bases at V and 10 bases at J, with 19 bases between. The CDR3 DNA reads as TGTGCCAGCAGCTTCCGGGACACCCTCCGGGAGCAGTTCTTC. It yields the protein CASSFRDTLREQFF.

This clone has only a few counts. The chain joins TRBV29-1 to TRBJ1-1; 9 nucleotides match TRBD1. Per germline, CDR1 SQVTM and CDR2 ANQGSEA. The ends lost 4 bases at V and 0 bases at J; junction bases unmatched: 6. The CDR3 has 15 amino acids. CDR3 sequence: CSVAYRGPMNTEAFF. In DNA form, the CDR3 reads TGCAGCGTTGCCTACAGGGGGCCCATGAACACTGAAGCTTTCTTT. Combining the CDR3 with reference TRBV29-1 and TRBJ1-1 gives the whole variable domain SAVISQKPSRDICQRGTSLTIQCQVDSQVTMMFWYRQQPGQSLTLIATANQGSEATYESGFVIDKFPISRPNLTFSTLTVSNMSPEDSSIYLCSVAYRGPMNTEAFFGQGTRLTVV.

The CDR3 protein is CASRPARRNGIEQYF. CDR3 bases: TGTGCAAGTCGCCCAGCGAGGAGGAACGGGATCGAGCAGTACTTC. The chain combines TRBV12-2 with TRBJ2-7; the listed D gene, TRBD2, was not tested against the DNA. TRBV12-2 represents a pseudogene. CDR3 length equals 15 residues.

The chain couples TRBV14 to TRBJ2-5; D is ambiguous. CDR1 is SGHDN, CDR2 FVKESK, per germline. The CDR3 covers 11 residues. V shed 0 bases and J shed 10 bases, with 6 bases lying between them. The CDR3 region is CASSQDQVQYF. DNA of the CDR3: TGTGCCAGCAGCCAAGATCAGGTCCAGTACTTC.

The CDR3 nucleotides are TGCAGCGTACACAGGGAAACAGATACGCAGTATTTT. Protein: CSVHRETDTQYF. The chain employs TRBV29-1 and TRBJ2-3; D is perhaps TRBD1 (6 bases). V lost 6 bases and J 3 bases, leaving 10 bases between the germline ends. The CDR3 spans 12 residues. Germline lookup yields CDR1 SQVTM and CDR2 ANQGSEA.

This clone was observed at least ten times. This chain links TRBV12-5 with TRBJ2-6; D ambiguous. This CDR3 has 14 amino acids. In germline, CDR1 is LGHNT, CDR2 FRNRAP. With 7 bases removed from V and 0 bases from J, the gap between germline ends came to 7 bases. This CDR3 reads CASEPGSGANVLTF. CDR3 DNA sequence: TGTGCTAGTGAACCTGGCTCTGGGGCCAACGTCCTGACTTTC. Complete variable domain (other parts from reference TRBV12-5 and TRBJ2-6): DARVTQTPRHKVTEMGQEVTMRCQPILGHNTVFWYRQTMMQGLELLAYFRNRAPLDDSGMPKDRFSAEMPDATLATLKIQPSEPRDSAVYFCASEPGSGANVLTFGAGSRLTVL.

The chain combines TRBV7-2 with TRBJ2-7; 13 bases line up with TRBD2. J gave up 2 bases and V 0 bases, and 7 bases lay outside the gene matches. The CDR3 runs to 18 residues. Germline V lookup: CDR1 SGHTA, CDR2 FQGNSA. The DNA of the CDR3 is TGTGCCAGCAGCTTAGCGACTAGCGGGAGGTCGACACCCTACGAGCAGTACTTC. Translated, it gives CASSLATSGRSTPYEQYF. The full variable domain, in which reference TRBV7-2 and TRBJ2-7 provide the parts outside the CDR3, is GAGVSQSPSNKVTEKGKDVELRCDPISGHTALYWYRQSLGQGLEFLIYFQGNSAPDKSGLPSDRFSAERTGGSVSTLTIQRTQQEDSAVYLCASSLATSGRSTPYEQYFGPGTRLTVT.

There are a few counts of this clone. This chain uses TRBV5-1 with TRBJ2-3, with a tentative D call TRBD2 (5 bases). Germline V gene data show CDR1 as SGHRS and CDR2 as YFSETQ. CDR3 length equals 15 residues. The V end lost 1 base, the J end lost 5 bases, and 14 bases lay between the germline ends. CDR3 sequence (DNA): TGCGCCAGCAGCTTGACGGGAAGGGCCGAAGATACGCAGTATTTT. This gives the protein CASSLTGRAEDTQYF. The entire variable domain, with the rest obtained from reference TRBV5-1 and TRBJ2-3, is as follows: KAGVTQTPRYLIKTRGQQVTLSCSPISGHRSVSWYQQTPGQGLQFLFEYFSETQRNKGNFPGRFSGRQFSNSRSEMNVSTLELGDSALYLCASSLTGRAEDTQYFGPGTRLTVL.

The V and J genes are TRBV29-1 and TRBJ2-2; D is uncertain. Germline values: CDR1 SQVTM, CDR2 ANQGSEA. This CDR3 contains 15 residues. Trimming removed 4 bases from V and 6 bases from J, with 18 bases in between. CDR3 DNA sequence: TGCAGCGTTGGGGCAACAAACGGCGTTTCCGGGGAGCTGTTTTTT. Its protein is CSVGATNGVSGELFF.

This sequence joins TRBV4-3 and TRBJ1-2, with no clear D. The CDR3 is 16 amino acids. CDR1 and CDR2 from the germline V gene are LGHNA and YSLEER. Deletions cut 0 bases from V and 4 bases from J, with 15 bases between. The CDR3 DNA reads as TGCGCCAGCAGCCAAGATTTGGGCTTGACCATCTATGGCTACACCTTC. Its translation is CASSQDLGLTIYGYTF.